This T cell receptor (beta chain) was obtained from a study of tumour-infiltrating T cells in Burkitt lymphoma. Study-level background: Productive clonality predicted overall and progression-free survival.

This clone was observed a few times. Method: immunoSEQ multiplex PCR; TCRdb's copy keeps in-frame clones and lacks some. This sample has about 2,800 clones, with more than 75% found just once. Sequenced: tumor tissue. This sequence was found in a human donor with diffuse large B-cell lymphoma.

CDR3: CASSPPRTVNSPLHF. CDR3 DNA: TGTGCCAGCAGTCCCCCCCGGACAGTAAATTCACCCCTCCACTTT. The V call is TRBV27, the J call TRBJ1-6; a weak D match, TRBD1 (6 bases). Per germline, CDR1 MNHEY and CDR2 SMNVEV (reference sequence). The CDR3 is 15 residues long. The ends were cut back, 5 bases at V and 7 bases at J, with 15 bases in the middle.